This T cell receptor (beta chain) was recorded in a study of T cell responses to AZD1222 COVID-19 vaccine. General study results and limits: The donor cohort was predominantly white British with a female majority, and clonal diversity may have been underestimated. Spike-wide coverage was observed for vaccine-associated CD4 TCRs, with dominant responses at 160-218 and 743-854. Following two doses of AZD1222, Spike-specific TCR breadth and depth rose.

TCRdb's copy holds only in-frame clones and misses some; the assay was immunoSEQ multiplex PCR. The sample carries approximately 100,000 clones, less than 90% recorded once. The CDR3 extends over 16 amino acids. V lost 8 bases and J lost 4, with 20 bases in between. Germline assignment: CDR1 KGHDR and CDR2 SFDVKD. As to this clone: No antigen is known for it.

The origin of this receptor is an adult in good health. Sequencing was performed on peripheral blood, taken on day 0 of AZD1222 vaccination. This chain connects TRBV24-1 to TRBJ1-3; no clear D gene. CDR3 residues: CATNSRHPLLGNTIYF. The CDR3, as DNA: TGTGCCACCAATTCGCGACACCCACTCTTGGGAAACACCATATATTTT.